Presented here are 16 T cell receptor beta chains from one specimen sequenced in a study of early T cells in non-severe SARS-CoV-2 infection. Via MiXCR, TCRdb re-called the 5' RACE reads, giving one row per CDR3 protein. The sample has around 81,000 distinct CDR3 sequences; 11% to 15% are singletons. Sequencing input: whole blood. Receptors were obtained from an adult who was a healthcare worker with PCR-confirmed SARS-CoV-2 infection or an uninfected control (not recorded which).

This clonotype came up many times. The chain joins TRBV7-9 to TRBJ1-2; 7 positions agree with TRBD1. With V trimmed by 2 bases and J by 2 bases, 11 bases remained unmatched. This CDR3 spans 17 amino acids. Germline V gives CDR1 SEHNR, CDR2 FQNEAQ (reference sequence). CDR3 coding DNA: TGTGCCAGCAGCTTATCACATCTCAGGGGGACGAACTATGGCTACACCTTC. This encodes CASSLSHLRGTNYGYTF.

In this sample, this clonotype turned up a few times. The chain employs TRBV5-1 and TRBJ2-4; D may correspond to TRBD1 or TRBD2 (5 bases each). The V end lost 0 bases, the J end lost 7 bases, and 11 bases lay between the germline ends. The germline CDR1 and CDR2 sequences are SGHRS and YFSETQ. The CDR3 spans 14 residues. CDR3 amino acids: CASSLEAGTNIQYF. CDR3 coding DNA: TGCGCCAGCAGCTTGGAGGCAGGGACGAACATTCAGTACTTC.

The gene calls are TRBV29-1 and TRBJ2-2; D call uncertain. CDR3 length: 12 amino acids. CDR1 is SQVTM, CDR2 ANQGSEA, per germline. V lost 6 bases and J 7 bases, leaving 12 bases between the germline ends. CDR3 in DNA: TGCAGCGTAGAGGTCCACGGCGGGGAGCTGTTTTTT. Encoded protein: CSVEVHGGELFF.

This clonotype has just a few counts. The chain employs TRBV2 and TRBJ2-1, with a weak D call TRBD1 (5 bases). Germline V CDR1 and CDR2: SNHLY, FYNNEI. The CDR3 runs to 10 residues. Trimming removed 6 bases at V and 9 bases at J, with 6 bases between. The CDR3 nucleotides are TGTGCCAGCAGCCAGGGTGAGCAGTTCTTC. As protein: CASSQGEQFF.

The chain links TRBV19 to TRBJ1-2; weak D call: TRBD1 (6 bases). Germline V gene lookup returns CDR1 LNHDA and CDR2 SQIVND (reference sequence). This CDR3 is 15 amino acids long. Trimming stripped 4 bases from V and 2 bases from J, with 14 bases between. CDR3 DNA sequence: TGTGCCAGTAGTACCCGGACAGTTTTCAACTATGGCTACACCTTC. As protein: CASSTRTVFNYGYTF.

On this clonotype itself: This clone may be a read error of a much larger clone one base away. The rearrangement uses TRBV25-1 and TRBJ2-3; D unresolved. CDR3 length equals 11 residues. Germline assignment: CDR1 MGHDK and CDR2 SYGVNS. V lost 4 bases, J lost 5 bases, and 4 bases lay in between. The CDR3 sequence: CASSVGDTQYF. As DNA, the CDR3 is TGTGCCAGCAGTGTTGGAGATACGCAGTATTTT.

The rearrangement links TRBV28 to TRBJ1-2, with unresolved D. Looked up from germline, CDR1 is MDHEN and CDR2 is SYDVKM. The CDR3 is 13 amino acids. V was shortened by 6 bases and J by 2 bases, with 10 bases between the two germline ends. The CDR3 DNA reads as TGTGCCAGCAGCCGACCCCGGAACTATGGCTACACCTTC. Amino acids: CASSRPRNYGYTF.

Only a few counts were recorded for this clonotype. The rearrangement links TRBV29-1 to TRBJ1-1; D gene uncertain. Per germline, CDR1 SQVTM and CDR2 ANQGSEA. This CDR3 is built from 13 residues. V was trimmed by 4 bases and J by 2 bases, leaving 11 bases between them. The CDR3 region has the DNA TGCAGCGTTGCAAGGAACGTAAACACTGAAGCTTTCTTT. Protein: CSVARNVNTEAFF.

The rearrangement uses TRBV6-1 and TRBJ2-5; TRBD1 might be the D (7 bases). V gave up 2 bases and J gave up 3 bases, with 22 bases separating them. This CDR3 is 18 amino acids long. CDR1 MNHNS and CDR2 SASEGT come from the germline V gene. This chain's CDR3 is CASSEKWRRGQYEETQYF. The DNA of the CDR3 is TGTGCCAGCAGTGAAAAATGGAGGAGGGGACAGTACGAAGAGACCCAGTACTTC.

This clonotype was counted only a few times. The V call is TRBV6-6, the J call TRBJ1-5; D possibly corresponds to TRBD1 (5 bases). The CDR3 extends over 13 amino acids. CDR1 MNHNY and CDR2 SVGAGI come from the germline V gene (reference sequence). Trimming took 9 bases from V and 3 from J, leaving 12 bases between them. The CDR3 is CASETAFNQPQHF. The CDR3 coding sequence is TGTGCCAGTGAGACAGCCTTCAATCAGCCCCAGCATTTT.

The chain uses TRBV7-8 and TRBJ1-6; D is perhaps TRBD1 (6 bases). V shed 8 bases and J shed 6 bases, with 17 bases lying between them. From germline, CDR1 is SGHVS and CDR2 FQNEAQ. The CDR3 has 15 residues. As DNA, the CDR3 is TGTGCCAGCGGCGGGGGCTTGAGGCTTAATTCACCCCTCCACTTT. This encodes CASGGGLRLNSPLHF.

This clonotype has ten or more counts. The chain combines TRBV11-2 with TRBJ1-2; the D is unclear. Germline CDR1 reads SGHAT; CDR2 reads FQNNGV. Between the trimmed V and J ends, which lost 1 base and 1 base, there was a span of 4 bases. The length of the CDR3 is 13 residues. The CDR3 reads CASSLGSNYGYTF. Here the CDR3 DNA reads TGTGCCAGCAGCTTAGGGAGTAACTATGGCTACACCTTC.

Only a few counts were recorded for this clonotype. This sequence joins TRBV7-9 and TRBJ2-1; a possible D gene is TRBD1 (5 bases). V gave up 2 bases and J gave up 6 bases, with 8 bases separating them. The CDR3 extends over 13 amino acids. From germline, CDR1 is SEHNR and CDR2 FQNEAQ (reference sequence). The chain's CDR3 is CASSLLDSNEQFF. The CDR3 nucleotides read TGTGCCAGCAGCTTACTTGACAGCAATGAGCAGTTCTTC.

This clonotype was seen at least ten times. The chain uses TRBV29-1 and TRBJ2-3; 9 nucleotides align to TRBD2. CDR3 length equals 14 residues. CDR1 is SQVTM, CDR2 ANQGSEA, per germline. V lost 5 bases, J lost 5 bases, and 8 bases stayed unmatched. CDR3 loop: CSVNPRTSVDTQYF. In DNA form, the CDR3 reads TGCAGCGTTAACCCGCGGACTAGCGTAGATACGCAGTATTTT.

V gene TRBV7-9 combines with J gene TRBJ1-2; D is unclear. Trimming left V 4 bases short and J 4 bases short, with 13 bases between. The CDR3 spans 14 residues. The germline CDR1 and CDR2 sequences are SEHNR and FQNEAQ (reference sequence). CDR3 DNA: TGTGCCAGCAGCTCCATCCAGCACAGCTATGGCTACACCTTC. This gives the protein CASSSIQHSYGYTF.

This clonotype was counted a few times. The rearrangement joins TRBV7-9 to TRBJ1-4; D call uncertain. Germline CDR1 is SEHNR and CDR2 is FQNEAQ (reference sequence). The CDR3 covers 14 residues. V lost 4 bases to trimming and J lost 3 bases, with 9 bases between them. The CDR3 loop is CASSSRGSNEKLFF. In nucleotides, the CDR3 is TGTGCCAGCAGCTCCCGAGGCTCTAATGAAAAACTGTTTTTT.